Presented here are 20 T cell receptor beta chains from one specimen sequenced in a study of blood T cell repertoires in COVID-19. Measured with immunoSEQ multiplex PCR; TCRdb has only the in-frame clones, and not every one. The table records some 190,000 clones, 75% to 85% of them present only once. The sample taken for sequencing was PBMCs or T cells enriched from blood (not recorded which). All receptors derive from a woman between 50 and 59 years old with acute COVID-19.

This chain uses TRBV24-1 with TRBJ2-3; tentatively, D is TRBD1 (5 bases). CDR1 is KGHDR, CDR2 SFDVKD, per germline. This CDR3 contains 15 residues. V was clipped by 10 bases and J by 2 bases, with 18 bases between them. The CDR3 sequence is CATAGQRDLTDTQYF. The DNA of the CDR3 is TGTGCCACAGCAGGACAAAGGGATCTCACAGATACGCAGTATTTT.

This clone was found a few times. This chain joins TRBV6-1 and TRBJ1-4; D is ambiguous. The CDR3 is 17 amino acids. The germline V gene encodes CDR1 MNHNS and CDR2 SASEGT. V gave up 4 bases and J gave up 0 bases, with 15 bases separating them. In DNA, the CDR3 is TGTGCCAGCAGTGTTTTGCTATTGGGCACAACTAATGAAAAACTGTTTTTT. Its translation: CASSVLLLGTTNEKLFF.

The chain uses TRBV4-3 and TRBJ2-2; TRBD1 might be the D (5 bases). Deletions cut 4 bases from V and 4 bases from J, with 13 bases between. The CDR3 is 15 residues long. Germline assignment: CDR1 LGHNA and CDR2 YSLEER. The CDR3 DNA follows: TGCGCCAGCAGCCCGATGGTGGGGCGCACCGGGGAGCTGTTTTTT. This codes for CASSPMVGRTGELFF.

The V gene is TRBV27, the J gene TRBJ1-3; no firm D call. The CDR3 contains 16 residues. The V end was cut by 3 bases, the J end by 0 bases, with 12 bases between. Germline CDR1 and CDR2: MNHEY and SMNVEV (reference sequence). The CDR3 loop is CASSLRATSSGNTIYF. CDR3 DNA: TGTGCCAGCAGTTTGCGGGCGACCAGCTCTGGAAACACCATATATTTT.

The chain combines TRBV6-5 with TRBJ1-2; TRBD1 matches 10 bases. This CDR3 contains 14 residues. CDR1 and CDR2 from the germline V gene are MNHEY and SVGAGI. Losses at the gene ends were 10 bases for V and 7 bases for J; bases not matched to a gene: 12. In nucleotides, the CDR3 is TGTGCCATCAAAATGACAGGGGGCGGAGGTGGCTACACCTTC. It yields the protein CAIKMTGGGGGYTF.

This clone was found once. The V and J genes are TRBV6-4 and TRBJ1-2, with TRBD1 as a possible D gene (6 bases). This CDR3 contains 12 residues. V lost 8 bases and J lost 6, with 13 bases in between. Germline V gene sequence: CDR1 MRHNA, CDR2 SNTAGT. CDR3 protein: CASYSQGHGYTF. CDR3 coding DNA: TGTGCCAGCTATTCACAGGGTCATGGCTACACCTTC.

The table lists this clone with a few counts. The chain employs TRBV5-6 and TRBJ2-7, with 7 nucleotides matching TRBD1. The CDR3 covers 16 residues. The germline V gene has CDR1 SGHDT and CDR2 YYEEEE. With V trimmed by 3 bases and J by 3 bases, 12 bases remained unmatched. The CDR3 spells CASSSTRDRSLYEQYV. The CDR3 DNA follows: TGTGCCAGCAGCTCGACCCGGGACAGAAGCCTCTACGAGCAGTACGTC.

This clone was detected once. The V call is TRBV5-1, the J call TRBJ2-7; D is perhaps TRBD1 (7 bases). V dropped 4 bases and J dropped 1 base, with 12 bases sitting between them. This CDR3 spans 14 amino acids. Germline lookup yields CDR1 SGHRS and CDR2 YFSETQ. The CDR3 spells CASSPSGGSYEQYV. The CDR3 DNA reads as TGCGCCAGCAGCCCTTCAGGGGGGTCCTACGAGCAGTACGTC.

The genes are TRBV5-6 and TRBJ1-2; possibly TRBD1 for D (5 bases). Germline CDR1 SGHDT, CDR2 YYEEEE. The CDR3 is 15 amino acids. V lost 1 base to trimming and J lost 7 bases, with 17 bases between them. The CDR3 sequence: CASSLLGAGEGGYTF. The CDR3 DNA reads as TGTGCCAGCAGCTTGCTCGGTGCGGGGGAAGGTGGCTACACCTTC.

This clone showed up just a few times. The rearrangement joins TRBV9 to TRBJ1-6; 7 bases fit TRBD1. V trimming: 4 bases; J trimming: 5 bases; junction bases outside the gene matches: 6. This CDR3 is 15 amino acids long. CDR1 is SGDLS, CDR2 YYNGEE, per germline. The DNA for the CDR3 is TGTGCCAGCAGCCCCCAGGGACAGCATAATTCACCCCTCCACTTT. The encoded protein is CASSPQGQHNSPLHF.

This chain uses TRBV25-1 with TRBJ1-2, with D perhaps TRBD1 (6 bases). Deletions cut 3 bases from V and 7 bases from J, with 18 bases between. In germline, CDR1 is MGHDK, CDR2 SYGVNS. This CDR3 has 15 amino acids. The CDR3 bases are TGTGCCAGCAGTGATGGGCTGGGGGCGCACCGTGGCTACACCTTC. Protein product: CASSDGLGAHRGYTF.

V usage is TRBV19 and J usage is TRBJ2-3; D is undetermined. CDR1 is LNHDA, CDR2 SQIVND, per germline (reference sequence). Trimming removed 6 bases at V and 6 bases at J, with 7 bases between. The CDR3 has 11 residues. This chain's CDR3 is CASRLEDTQYF. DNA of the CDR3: TGTGCCAGTAGACTCGAGGATACGCAGTATTTT.

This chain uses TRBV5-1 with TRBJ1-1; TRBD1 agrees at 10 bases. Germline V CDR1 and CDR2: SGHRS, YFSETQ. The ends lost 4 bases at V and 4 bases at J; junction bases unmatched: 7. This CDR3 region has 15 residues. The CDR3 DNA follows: TGCGCCAGCAGCCGACAGGGGGCGCAGGGCACTGAAGCTTTCTTT. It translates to CASSRQGAQGTEAFF.

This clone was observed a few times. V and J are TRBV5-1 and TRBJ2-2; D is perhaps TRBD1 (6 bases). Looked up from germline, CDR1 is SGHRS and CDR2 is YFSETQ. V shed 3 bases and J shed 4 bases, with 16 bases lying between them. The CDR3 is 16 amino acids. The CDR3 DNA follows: TGCGCCAGCAGCTCCGGTTCCGACAGGCGCACCGGGGAGCTGTTTTTT. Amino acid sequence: CASSSGSDRRTGELFF.

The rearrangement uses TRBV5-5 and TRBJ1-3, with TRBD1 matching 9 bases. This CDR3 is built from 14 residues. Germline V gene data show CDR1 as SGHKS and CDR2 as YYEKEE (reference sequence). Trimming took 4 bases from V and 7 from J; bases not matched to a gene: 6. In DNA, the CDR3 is TGTGCCAGCAGCACCAGACAGGGGGTCAACACCATATATTTT. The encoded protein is CASSTRQGVNTIYF.

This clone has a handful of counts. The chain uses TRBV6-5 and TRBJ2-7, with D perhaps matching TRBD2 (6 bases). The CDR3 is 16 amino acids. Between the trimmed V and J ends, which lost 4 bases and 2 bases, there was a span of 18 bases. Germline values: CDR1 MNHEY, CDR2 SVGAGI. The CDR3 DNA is TGTGCCAGCAGTTCTCGAGGGCCGGGGGACCCCTACGAGCAGTACGTC. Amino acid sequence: CASSSRGPGDPYEQYV.

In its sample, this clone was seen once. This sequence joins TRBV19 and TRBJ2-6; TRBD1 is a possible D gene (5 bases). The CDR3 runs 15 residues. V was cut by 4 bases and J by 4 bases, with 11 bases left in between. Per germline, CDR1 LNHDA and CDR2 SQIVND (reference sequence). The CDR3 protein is CASSNQGVGANVLTF. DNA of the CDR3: TGTGCCAGTAGTAATCAGGGCGTCGGGGCCAACGTCCTGACTTTC.

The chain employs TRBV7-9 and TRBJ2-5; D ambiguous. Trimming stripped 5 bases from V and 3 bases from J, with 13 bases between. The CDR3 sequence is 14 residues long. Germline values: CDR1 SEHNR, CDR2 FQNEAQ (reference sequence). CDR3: CASSQTGREETQYF. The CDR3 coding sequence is TGTGCCAGCAGCCAAACCGGCCGGGAAGAGACCCAGTACTTC.

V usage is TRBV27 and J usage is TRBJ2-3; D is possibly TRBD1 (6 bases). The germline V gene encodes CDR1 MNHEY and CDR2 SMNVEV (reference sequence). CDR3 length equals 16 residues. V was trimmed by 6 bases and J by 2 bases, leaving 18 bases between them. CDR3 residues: CASSPHGTPNTDTQYF. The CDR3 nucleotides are TGTGCCAGCAGCCCACACGGGACACCGAACACAGATACGCAGTATTTT.

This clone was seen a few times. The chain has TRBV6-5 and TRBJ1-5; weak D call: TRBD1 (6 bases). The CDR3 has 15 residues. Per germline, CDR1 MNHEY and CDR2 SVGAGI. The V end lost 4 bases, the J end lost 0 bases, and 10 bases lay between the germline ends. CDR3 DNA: TGTGCCAGCAGTTTACAGGGTCCTAGCAATCAGCCCCAGCATTTT. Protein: CASSLQGPSNQPQHF.